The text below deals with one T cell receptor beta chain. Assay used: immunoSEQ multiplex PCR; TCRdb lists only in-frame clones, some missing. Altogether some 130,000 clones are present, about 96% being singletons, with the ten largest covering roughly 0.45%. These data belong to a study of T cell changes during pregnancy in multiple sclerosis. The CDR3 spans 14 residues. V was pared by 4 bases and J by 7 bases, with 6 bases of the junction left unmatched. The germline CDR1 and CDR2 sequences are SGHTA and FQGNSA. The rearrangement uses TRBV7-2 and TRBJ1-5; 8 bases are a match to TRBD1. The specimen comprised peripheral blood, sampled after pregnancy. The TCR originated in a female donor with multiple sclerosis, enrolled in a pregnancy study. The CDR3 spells CASSSTGAGQPQHF. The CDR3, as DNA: TGTGCCAGCAGCTCGACAGGGGCTGGGCAGCCCCAGCATTTT.